This T cell receptor beta chain was profiled in a study of OX40 agonist ivuxolimab in advanced cancers. Study background: A history of anti-PD-1, anti-PD-L1 or anti-CTLA-4 therapy was acceptable, and 30% to 45% had some. General study results and limits: CD8+ T cells (on average) carried more expanded clones than CD4+ T cells.

Germline values: CDR1 SGHKS, CDR2 YYEKEE (reference sequence). V was clipped by 3 bases and J by 1 base, with 13 bases between them. The length of the CDR3 is 16 residues. Notes on this clone: What it recognizes is unknown.

The assay was immunoSEQ multiplex PCR, and TCRdb's table has in-frame clones only and misses some. The sample carries 55,000 to 75,000 clones, 90% to 95% recorded once. The material sequenced was CD4+ or CD8+ T cells sorted from blood, taken in a trial of the OX40 agonist ivuxolimab. This receptor was obtained from an adult with an advanced solid tumor such as melanoma, head and neck, liver or kidney cancer. The V call is TRBV5-5, the J call TRBJ2-2, with TRBD1 as a possible D gene (5 bases). The CDR3 sequence: CASSWGPILNTGELFF. The CDR3 nucleotides read TGTGCCAGCAGCTGGGGCCCTATTTTGAACACCGGGGAGCTGTTTTTT.